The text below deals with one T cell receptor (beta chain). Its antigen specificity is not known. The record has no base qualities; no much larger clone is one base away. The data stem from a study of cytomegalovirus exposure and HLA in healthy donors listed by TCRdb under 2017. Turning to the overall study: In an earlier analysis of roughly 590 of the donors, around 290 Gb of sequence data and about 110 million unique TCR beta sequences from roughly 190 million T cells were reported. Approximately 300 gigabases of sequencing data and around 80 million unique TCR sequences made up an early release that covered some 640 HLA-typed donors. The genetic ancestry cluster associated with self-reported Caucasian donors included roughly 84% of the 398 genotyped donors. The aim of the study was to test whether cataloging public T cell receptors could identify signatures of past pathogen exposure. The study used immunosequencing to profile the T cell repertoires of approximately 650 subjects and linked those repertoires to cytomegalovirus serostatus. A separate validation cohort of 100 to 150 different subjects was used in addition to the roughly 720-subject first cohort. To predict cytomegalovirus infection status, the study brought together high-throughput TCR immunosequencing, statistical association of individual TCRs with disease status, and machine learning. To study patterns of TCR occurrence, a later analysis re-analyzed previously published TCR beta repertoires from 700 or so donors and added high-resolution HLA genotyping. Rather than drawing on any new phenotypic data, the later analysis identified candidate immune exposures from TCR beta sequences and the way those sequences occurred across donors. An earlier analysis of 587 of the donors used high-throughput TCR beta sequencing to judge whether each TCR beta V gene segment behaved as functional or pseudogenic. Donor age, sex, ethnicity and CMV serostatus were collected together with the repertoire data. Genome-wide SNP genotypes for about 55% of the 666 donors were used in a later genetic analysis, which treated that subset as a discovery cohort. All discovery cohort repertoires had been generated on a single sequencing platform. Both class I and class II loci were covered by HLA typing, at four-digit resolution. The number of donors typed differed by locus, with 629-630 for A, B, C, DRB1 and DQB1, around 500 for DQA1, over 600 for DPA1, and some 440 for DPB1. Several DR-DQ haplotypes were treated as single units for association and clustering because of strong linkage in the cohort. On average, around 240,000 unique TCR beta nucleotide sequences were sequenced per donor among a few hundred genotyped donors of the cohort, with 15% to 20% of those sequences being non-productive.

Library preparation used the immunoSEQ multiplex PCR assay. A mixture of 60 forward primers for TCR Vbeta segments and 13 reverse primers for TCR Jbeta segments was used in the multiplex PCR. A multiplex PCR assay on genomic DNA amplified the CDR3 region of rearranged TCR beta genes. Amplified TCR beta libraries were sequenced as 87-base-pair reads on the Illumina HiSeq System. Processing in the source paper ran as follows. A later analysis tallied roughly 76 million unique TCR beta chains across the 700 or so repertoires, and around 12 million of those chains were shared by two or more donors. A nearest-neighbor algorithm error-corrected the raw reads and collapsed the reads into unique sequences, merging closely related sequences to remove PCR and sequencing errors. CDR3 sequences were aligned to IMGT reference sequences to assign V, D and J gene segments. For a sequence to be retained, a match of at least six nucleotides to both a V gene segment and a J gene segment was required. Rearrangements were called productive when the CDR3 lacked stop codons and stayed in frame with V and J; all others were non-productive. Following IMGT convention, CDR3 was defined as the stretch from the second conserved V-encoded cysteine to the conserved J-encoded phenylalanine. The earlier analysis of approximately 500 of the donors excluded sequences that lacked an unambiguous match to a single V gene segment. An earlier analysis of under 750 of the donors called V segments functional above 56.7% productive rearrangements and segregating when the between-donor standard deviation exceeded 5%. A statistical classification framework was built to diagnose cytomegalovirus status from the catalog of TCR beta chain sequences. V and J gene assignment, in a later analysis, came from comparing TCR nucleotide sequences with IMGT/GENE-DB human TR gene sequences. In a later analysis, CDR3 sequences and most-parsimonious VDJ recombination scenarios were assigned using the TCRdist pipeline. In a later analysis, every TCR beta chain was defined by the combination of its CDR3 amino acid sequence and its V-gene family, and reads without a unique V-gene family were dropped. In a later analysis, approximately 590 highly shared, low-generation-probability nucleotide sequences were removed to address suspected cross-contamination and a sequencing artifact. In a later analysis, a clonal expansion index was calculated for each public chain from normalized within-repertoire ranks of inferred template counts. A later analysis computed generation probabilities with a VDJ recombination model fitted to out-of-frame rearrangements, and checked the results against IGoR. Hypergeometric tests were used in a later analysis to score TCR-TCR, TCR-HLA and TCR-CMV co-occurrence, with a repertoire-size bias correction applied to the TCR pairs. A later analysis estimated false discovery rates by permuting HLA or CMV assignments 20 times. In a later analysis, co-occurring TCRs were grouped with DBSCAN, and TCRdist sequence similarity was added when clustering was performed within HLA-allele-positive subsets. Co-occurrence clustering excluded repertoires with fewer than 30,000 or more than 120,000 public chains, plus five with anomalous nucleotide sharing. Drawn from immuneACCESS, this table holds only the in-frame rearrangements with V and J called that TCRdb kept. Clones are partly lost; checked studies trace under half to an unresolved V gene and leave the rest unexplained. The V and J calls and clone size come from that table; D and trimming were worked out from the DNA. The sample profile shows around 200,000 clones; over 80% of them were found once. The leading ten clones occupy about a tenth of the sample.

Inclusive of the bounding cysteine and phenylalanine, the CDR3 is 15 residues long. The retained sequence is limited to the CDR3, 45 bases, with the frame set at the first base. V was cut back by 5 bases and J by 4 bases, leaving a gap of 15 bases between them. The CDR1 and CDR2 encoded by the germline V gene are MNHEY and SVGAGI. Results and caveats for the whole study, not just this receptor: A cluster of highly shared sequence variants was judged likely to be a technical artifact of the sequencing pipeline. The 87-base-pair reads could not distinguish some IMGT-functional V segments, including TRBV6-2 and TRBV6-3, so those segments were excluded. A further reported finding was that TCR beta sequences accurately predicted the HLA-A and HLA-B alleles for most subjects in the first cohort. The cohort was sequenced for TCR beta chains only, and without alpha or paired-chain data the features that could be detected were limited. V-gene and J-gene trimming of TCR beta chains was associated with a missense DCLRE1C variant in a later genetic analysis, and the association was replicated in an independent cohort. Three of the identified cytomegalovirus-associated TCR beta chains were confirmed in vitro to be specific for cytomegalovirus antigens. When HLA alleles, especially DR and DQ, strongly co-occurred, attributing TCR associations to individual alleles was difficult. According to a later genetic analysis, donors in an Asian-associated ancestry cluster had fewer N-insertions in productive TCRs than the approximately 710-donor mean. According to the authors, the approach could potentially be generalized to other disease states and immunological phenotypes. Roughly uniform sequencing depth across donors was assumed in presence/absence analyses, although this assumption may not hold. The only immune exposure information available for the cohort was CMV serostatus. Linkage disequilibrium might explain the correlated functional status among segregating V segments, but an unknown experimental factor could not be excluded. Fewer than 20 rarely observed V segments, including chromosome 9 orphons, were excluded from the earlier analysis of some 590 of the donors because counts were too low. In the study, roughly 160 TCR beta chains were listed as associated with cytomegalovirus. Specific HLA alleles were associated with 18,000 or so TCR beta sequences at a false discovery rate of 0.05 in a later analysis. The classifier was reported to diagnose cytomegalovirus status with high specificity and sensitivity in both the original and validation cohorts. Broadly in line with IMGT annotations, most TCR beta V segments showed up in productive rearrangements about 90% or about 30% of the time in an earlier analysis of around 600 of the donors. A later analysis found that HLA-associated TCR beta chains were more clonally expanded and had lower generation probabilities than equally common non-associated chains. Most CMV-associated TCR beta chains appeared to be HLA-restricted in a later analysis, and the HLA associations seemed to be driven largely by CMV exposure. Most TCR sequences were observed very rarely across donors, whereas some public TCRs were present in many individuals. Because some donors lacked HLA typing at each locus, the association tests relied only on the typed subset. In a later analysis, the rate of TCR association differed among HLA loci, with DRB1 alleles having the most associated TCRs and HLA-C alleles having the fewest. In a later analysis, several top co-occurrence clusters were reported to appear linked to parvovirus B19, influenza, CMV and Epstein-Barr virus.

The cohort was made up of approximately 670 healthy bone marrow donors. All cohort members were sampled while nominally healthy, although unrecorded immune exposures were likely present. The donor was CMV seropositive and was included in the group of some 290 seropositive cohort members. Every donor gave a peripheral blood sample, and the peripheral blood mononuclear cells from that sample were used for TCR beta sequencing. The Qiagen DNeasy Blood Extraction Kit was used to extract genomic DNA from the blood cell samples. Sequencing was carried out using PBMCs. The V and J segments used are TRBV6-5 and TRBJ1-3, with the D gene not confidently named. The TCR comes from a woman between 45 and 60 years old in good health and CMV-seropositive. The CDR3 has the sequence CASSRNGGPGNTIYF. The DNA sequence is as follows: TGTGCCAGCAGTCGCAATGGAGGGCCGGGAAACACCATATATTTT.